The clone carrying this T cell receptor beta chain appeared many times. Preparing the TCRbeta library involved the use of unique molecular identifiers. TCRdb processed the PCR reads anew with MiXCR; each CDR3 protein has one entry. The sample holds roughly 200,000 distinct CDR3 sequences; roughly 7% are singletons and the top ten take just over 5.5%. The V segment lost 5 bases and the J segment 2 bases; nucleotides outside the gene matches: 2. CDR1 and CDR2 (germline): SGHVS, FQNEAQ. CDR3 length: 15 residues. This sample was included in a study of T-cell reconstitution after alpha-beta-depleted transplantation in children.

This receptor was taken from a boy aged 2 to 10 with acute lymphoblastic leukemia, due to receive a stem cell transplant. The material sequenced was PBMCs, taken before TCRalphabeta/CD19-depleted stem cell transplant. The V gene is TRBV7-8, the J gene TRBJ2-1; the match to TRBD1 covers 11 bases. DNA for the CDR3: TGTGCCAGCAGCAAGGGACAGGGGGCCTACAATGAGCAGTTCTTC. Protein sequence: CASSKGQGAYNEQFF.